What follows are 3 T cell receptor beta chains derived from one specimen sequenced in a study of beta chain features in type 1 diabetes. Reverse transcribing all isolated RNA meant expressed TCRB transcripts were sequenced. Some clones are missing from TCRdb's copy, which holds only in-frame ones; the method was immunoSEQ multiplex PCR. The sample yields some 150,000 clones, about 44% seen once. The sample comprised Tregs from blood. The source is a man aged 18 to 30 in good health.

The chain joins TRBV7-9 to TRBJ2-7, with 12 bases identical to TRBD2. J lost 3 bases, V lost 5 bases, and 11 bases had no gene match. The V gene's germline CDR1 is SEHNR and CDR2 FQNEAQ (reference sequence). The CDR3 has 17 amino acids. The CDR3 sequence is CASSAAGGLAGIYEQYF. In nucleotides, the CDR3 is TGTGCCAGCAGCGCAGCCGGAGGACTAGCGGGAATCTACGAGCAGTACTTC.

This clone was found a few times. The CDR3, as DNA: TGTGCCATCAGTGGTGGGCAGGACCAGGGTGAGCAGTTCTTC. This sequence encodes CAISGGQDQGEQFF. V gene TRBV10-3 combines with J gene TRBJ2-1; tentative D call: TRBD1 (5 bases). This CDR3 has 14 residues. The V end was cut by 4 bases, the J end by 9 bases, with 16 bases between. Germline CDR1 ENHRY, CDR2 SYGVKD.

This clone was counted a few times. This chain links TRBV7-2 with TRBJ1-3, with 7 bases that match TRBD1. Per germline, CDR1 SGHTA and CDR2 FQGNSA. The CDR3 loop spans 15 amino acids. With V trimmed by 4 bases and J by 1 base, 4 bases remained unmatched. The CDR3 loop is CASSSQGWSGNTIYF. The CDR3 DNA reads TGTGCCAGCAGCTCACAGGGGTGGTCTGGAAACACCATATATTTT.